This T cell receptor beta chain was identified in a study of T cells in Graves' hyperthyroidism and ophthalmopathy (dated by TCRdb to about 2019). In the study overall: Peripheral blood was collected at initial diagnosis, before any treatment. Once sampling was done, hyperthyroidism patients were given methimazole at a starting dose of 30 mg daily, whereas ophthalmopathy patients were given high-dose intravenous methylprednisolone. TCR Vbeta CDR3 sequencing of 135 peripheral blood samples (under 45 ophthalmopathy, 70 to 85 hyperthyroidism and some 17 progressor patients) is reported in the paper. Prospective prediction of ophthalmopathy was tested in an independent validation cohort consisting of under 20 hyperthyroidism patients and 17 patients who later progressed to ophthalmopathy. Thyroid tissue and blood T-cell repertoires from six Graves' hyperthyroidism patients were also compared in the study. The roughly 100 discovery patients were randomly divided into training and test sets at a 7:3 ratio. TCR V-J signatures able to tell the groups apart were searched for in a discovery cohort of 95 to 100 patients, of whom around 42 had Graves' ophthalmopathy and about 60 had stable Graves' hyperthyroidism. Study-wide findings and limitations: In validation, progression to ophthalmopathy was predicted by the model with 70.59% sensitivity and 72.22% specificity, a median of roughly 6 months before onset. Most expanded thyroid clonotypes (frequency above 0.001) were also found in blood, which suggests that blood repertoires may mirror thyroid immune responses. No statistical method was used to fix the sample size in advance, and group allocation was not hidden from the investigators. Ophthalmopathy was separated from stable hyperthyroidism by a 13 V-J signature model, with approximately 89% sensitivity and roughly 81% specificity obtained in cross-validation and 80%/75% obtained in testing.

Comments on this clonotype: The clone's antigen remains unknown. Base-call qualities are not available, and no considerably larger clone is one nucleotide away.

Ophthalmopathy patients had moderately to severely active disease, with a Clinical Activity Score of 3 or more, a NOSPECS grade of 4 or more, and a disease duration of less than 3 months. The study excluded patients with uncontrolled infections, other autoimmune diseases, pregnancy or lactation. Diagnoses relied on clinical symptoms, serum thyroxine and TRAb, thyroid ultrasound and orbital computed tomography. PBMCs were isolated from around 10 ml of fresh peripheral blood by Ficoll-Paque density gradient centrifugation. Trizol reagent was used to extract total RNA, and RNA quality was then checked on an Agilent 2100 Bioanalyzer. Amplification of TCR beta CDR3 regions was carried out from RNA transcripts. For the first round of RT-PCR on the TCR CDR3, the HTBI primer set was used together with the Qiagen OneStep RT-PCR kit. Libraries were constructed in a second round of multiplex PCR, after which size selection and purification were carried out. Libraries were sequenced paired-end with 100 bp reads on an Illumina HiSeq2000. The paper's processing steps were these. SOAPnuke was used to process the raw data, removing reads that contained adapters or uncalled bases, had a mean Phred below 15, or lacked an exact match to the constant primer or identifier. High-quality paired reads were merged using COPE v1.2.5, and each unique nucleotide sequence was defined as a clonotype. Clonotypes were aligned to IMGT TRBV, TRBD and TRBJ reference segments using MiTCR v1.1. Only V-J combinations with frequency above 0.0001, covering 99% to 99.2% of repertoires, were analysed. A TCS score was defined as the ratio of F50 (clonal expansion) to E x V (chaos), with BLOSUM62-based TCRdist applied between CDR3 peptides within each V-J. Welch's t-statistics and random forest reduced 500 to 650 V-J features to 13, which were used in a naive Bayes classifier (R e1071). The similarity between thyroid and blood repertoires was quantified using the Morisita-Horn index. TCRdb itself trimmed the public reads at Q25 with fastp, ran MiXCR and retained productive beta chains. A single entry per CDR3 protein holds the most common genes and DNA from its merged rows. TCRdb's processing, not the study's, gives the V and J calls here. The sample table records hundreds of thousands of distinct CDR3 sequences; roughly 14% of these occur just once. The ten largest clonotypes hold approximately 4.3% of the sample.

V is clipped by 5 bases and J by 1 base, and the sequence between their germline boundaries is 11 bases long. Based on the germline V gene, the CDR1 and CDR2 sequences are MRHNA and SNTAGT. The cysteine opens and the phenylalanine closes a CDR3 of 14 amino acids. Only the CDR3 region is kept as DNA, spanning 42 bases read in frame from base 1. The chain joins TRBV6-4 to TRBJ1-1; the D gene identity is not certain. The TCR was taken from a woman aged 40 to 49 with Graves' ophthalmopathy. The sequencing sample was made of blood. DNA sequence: TGTGCCAGCAGTTCCCTTTCGGCGAACACTGAAGCTTTCTTT. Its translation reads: CASSSLSANTEAFF.